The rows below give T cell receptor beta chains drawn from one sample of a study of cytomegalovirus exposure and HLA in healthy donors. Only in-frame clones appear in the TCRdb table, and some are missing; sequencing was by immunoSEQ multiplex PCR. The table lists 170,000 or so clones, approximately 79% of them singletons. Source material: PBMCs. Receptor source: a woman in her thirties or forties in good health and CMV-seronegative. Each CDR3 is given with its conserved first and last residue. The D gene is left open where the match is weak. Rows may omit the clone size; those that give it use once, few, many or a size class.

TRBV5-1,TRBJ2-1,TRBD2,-,CASSLGFAGLAGDEQFF,TGCGCCAGCAGTTTAGGTTTTGCGGGACTAGCGGGCGATGAGCAGTTCTTC
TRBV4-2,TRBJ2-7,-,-,CASSLNGHPGRDEQYF,TGTGCCAGCAGCCTGAACGGACACCCCGGAAGAGACGAGCAGTACTTC
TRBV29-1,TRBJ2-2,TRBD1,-,CSVDRQGVSGELFF,TGCAGCGTTGACCGGCAGGGGGTGTCCGGGGAGCTGTTTTTT
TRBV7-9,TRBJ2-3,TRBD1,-,CASSFETGGFSGDTQYF,TGTGCCAGCAGCTTTGAGACAGGGGGCTTTTCGGGAGATACGCAGTATTTT
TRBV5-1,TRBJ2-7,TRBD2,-,CASSLGAGVGEQYF,TGCGCCAGCAGCTTGGGAGCGGGGGTTGGCGAGCAGTACTTC
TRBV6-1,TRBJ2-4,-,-,CASSEEGLVKNIQYF,TGTGCCAGCAGTGAAGAAGGACTCGTCAAAAACATTCAGTACTTC
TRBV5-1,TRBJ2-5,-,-,CASSLAFADQETQYF,TGCGCCAGCAGCTTGGCTTTCGCGGACCAAGAGACCCAGTACTTC
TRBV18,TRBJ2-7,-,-,CASSLTGSYEQYF,TGTGCCAGCTCCCTGACGGGTTCCTACGAGCAGTACTTC
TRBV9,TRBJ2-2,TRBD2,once,CASSYLAGGNTGELFF,TGTGCCAGCAGTTATCTAGCGGGAGGGAACACCGGGGAGCTGTTTTTT
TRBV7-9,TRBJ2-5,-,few,CAGGERGRETQYF,TGTGCAGGGGGAGAGAGGGGGAGAGAGACCCAGTACTTC
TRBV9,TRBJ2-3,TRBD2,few,CASSVGGGIDTQYF,TGTGCCAGCAGCGTAGGCGGGGGAATCGATACGCAGTATTTT
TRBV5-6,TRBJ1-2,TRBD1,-,CASSLGQGWYGYTF,TGTGCCAGCAGCTTGGGACAGGGGTGGTATGGCTACACCTTC
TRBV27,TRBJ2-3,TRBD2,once,CASSSHRLAGAADTQYF,TGTGCCAGCAGTTCCCACAGGCTAGCGGGAGCCGCAGATACGCAGTATTTT
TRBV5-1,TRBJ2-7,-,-,CASSPVQGSYEQYF,TGCGCCAGCAGCCCCGTACAGGGATCCTACGAGCAGTACTTC
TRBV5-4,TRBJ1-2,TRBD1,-,CASTLGGTATNYGYTF,TGTGCCAGCACCCTAGGAGGGACAGCCACTAACTATGGCTACACCTTC
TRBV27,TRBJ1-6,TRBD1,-,CASGLGGTGVSPLHF,TGTGCCAGCGGGTTGGGGGGGACAGGGGTTTCACCCCTCCACTTT
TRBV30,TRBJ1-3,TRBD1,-,CAWRKDRDSGNTIYF,TGTGCCTGGAGAAAAGACAGGGACTCTGGAAACACCATATATTTT
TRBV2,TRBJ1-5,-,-,CASTEGATVQPQHF,TGTGCCAGCACCGAAGGGGCAACGGTTCAGCCCCAGCATTTT
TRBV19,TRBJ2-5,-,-,CASSIDLSATQYF,TGTGCCAGTAGTATAGATCTTAGCGCGACCCAGTACTTC
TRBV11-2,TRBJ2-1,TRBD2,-,CASSSRTSGRIRPSDEQFF,TGTGCCAGCAGCTCAAGGACTAGCGGGAGAATCCGCCCGTCCGATGAGCAGTTCTTC
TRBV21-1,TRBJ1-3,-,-,CASSKGGDVGSGNTIYF,-
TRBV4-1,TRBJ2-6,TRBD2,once,CASSQGGPGLAGVGGANVLTF,TGCGCCAGCAGCCAAGGGGGGCCGGGACTAGCGGGAGTAGGTGGGGCCAACGTCCTGACTTTC
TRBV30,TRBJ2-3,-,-,CAWNRQGTDTQYF,TGTGCCTGGAATAGGCAGGGGACAGATACGCAGTATTTT
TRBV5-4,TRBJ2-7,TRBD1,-,CASSPRRDRVGEQYF,TGTGCCAGCAGCCCCCGGCGGGACAGGGTAGGCGAGCAGTACTTC
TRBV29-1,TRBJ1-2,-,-,CSVWTPNYGYTF,TGCAGCGTTTGGACACCTAACTATGGCTACACCTTC
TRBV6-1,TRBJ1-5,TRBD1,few,CASSGQTGGSNQPQHF,TGTGCCAGCAGTGGCCAAACAGGGGGCAGCAATCAGCCCCAGCATTTT
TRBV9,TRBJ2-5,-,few,CASSVATETQYF,TGTGCCAGCAGCGTAGCTACAGAGACCCAGTACTTC
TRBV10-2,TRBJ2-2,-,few,CASSNTGTPINTGELFF,TGCGCCAGCAGCAATACCGGGACACCCATTAACACCGGGGAGCTGTTTTTT
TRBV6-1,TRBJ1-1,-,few,CASRGRLNTEAFF,TGTGCCAGCAGGGGGCGACTTAACACTGAAGCTTTCTTT
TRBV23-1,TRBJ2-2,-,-,CASSQSGYNGELFF,TGCGCCAGCAGTCAAAGCGGGTATAACGGGGAGCTGTTTTTT
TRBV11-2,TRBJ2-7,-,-,CASSSYEQYF,TGTGCCAGCAGCTCATACGAGCAGTACTTC
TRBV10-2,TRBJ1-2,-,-,CASSETGYYGYTF,TGCGCCAGCAGTGAGACAGGGTACTATGGCTACACCTTC
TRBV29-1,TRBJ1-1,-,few,CSVLINTEAFF,TGCAGCGTTCTTATCAACACTGAAGCTTTCTTT
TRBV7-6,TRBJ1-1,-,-,CASSPRRGSVEAFF,TGTGCCAGCAGCCCTAGGAGGGGTTCGGTTGAAGCTTTCTTT
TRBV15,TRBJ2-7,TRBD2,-,CATSSGNSYEQYF,TGTGCCACTTCTAGCGGGAACTCCTACGAGCAGTACTTC
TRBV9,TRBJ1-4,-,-,CASSVGTGDNEKLFF,TGTGCCAGCAGCGTAGGTACAGGAGATAATGAAAAACTGTTTTTT
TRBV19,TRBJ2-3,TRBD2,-,CASSTGLAGDADTQYF,TGTGCCAGTAGTACAGGACTAGCGGGAGATGCAGATACGCAGTATTTT
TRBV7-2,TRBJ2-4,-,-,CASSSGGVTHAKNIQYF,TGTGCCAGCAGCTCTGGGGGCGTGACCCATGCCAAAAACATTCAGTACTTC
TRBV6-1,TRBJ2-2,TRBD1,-,CASKQGSGELFF,TGTGCCAGCAAACAGGGGTCCGGGGAGCTGTTTTTT
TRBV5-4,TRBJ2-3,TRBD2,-,CASSLDAGVIGDTQYF,TGTGCCAGCAGCTTGGACGCGGGGGTGATCGGAGATACGCAGTATTTT
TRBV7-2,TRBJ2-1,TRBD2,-,CASSPTSGGEQFF,TGTGCCAGCAGCCCTACTAGCGGGGGGGAGCAGTTCTTC
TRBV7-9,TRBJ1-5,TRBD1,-,CATTGAENQPQHF,TGTGCCACCACAGGGGCCGAGAATCAGCCCCAGCATTTT
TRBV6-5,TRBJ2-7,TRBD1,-,CASSQTGTGFYEQYF,TGTGCCAGCAGTCAGACAGGGACGGGATTCTACGAGCAGTACTTC
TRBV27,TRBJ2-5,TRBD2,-,CASSLFQRGTSVETQYF,TGTGCCAGCAGTCTGTTCCAGCGCGGGACTAGCGTAGAGACCCAGTACTTC
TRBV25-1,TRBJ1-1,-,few,CASSEWGGTNTEAFF,TGTGCCAGCAGTGAATGGGGGGGGACTAACACTGAAGCTTTCTTT
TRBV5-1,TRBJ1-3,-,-,CASTLGGHSGNTIYF,TGCGCCAGCACCCTGGGTGGGCACTCTGGAAACACCATATATTTT
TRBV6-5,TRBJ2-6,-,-,CASSYLASGANVLTF,TGTGCCAGCAGTTACTTAGCCTCTGGGGCCAACGTCCTGACTTTC
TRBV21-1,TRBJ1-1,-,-,CASSNRRNTSEAFF,TGTGCCAGCAGCAATCGGAGGAACACTTCTGAAGCTTTCTTT
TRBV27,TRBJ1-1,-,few,CASVSLNTEAFF,TGTGCCAGCGTATCTTTGAACACTGAAGCTTTCTTT
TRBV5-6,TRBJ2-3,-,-,CASSLRGGSPTDTQYF,TGTGCCAGCAGCTTGCGAGGCGGGTCCCCCACAGATACGCAGTATTTT
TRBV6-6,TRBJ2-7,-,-,CASSPPGGKGYEQYF,TGTGCCAGCAGTCCTCCTGGGGGGAAAGGCTACGAGCAGTACTTC
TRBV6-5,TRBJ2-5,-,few,CASSYRTVAQETQYF,TGTGCCAGCAGTTACCGTACGGTAGCCCAAGAGACCCAGTACTTC
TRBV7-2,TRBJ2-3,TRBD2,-,CASTRVGGTQYF,TGTGCCAGCACCCGTGTCGGGGGGACGCAGTATTTT
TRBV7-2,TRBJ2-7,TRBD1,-,CASSLAQGLGYEQYF,TGTGCCAGCAGCTTAGCACAGGGGCTTGGCTACGAGCAGTACTTC
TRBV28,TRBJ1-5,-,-,CASSWGGMVVQPQHF,TGTGCCAGCAGCTGGGGGGGCATGGTGGTTCAGCCCCAGCATTTT
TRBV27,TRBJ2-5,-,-,CASRLTGKQETQYF,TGTGCCAGCAGACTGACGGGGAAGCAAGAGACCCAGTACTTC